This T cell receptor (beta chain) was recorded in a study of control samples from healthy donors and cancer patients. The germline gives CDR1 MNHNY, CDR2 SVGAGI (reference sequence). The V and J ends lost 8 bases and 0 bases respectively, with 18 bases between them. CDR3 length equals 16 residues. TCRdb's table, derived via immunoSEQ multiplex PCR, lists solely in-frame clones and lacks some. The data contain about 89,000 clones, about 89% of them seen just once; the ten biggest clones take up about 21%. This clone was seen just once. The sample taken for sequencing was blood. The sequence was obtained from a man aged 25 to 40 in good health. The gene calls are TRBV6-6 and TRBJ2-3; D not certain. The CDR3 nucleotides are TGTGCCAGCGCGGAGTGGGAAGGGTTTAGCACAGATACGCAGTATTTT. Amino acid sequence: CASAEWEGFSTDTQYF.